This TCR beta chain was identified during a study of beta chain features in type 1 diabetes. Study-wide findings and caveats: Patients with type 1 diabetes carried fewer insertions and had more deletions at their VDJ junctions. For Type 1 diabetes patients, all four CD4+ subsets carried TCRB CDR3s that were moderately but significantly shorter. Naive, central memory and regulatory TCRB repertoires appeared more similar among patients than healthy donors.

This clone was picked up a small number of times. Antigen specificity is unknown. Expressed TCRB transcripts were sequenced because the entire RNA isolate underwent reverse transcription. An average around 3.3 million reads came from naive, central memory and regulatory T cell samples. Some clones are missing from TCRdb's copy, which holds only in-frame ones; the method was immunoSEQ multiplex PCR. This table holds more than 200,000 clones, 16% found once. Germline V gene lookup returns CDR1 SQVTM and CDR2 ANQGSEA. The CDR3 is 12 residues long. V was clipped by 6 bases and J by 3 bases, with 11 bases between them.

This clonotype was sampled from a man aged 30 to 39 with type 1 diabetes. Material: naive CD4+ T cells from blood. The rearrangement joins TRBV29-1 to TRBJ1-1; D might be TRBD1 (6 bases). The CDR3 nucleotides are TGCAGCGTACAGGGTTCCTACACTGAAGCTTTCTTT. Residues: CSVQGSYTEAFF.